This TCR beta chain was profiled in a study of T-cell reconstitution after alpha-beta-depleted transplantation in children. Preparation of the TCRbeta library used unique molecular identifiers. TCRdb ran MiXCR on the PCR reads and lists one entry per CDR3 protein. The table records some 500,000 distinct CDR3 sequences, roughly 18% of them present only once. The CDR3 has 14 amino acids. Per the germline V gene, CDR1 is MNHEY and CDR2 is SVGAGI. The V segment lost 4 bases and the J segment 9 bases; nucleotides outside the gene matches: 7. V is TRBV6-5 and J is TRBJ2-3; TRBD2 aligns across 10 bases. The receptor's source is a human donor who donated a stem cell graft to a child with acute lymphoblastic leukemia. The sample in question was PBMCs from the stem cell graft donor, obtained from the stem cell graft. The DNA of the CDR3 is TGTGCCAGCAGTTCCAGCGGGAGGGGTACAACGCAGTATTTT. It is translated as CASSSSGRGTTQYF.